This entry lists 26 T cell receptor beta chains sequenced from one sample in a study of cytomegalovirus exposure and HLA in healthy donors. In the PCR, 60 Vbeta and 13 Jbeta primers were used. Sequencing used immunoSEQ multiplex PCR; TCRdb keeps in-frame clones, though not all of them. Of roughly 150,000 clones listed, about 80% are singletons. Sequencing input: PBMCs. These receptors all stem from a man aged 35-49 years in good health and CMV-seronegative.

This clone came up a few times. The chain has TRBV7-2 and TRBJ1-1; the D gene is possibly TRBD1 (5 bases). The CDR3 extends over 14 amino acids. Germline CDR1 is SGHTA and CDR2 is FQGNSA. Trimming pared 3 bases from V and 10 bases from J, leaving 18 bases between. CDR3 loop: CASSLYNGGEAAFF. The CDR3 DNA follows: TGTGCCAGCAGCTTGTATAATGGGGGGGAGGCAGCTTTCTTT. Full variable domain (remainder filled in from reference TRBV7-2 and TRBJ1-1): GAGVSQSPSNKVTEKGKDVELRCDPISGHTALYWYRQSLGQGLEFLIYFQGNSAPDKSGLPSDRFSAERTGGSVSTLTIQRTQQEDSAVYLCASSLYNGGEAAFFGQGTRLTVV.

The V call is TRBV7-8, the J call TRBJ2-5, with D perhaps TRBD1 (5 bases). The J call may be faulty, since TRBJ2-7 better matches the DNA end. The CDR3 is 14 amino acids. The V gene's germline CDR1 is SGHVS and CDR2 FQNEAQ. The CDR3 sequence: CASSLYPPGNEQYF. CDR3 coding DNA: TGTGCCAGCAGCTTATATCCCCCAGGGAACGAGCAGTACTTC.

This clone was seen once. The CDR3 sequence: CASRRDIGGYNEQFF. DNA of the CDR3: TGTGCCAGCAGAAGGGACATTGGGGGTTACAATGAGCAGTTCTTC. The genes are TRBV2 and TRBJ2-1; a possible D gene is TRBD1 (6 bases). The germline V gene has CDR1 SNHLY and CDR2 FYNNEI. This CDR3 has 15 residues. The germline V and J ends were trimmed by 6 bases and 4 bases, with 16 bases remaining between them.

The chain is built from TRBV30 and TRBJ1-2, with 7 bases fitting TRBD1. V lost 5 bases to trimming and J lost 2 bases; unmatched junction nucleotides: 2. CDR3 length: 12 amino acids. The germline V gene encodes CDR1 GTSNPN and CDR2 SVGIG (reference sequence). CDR3 nucleotides: TGTGCCTGGGCGACAGGGAACTATGGCTACACCTTC. It yields the protein CAWATGNYGYTF.

Concerning this clone itself: One junction end disagrees with the germline gene, perhaps due to a read error. Additional DNA sequences in this sample encode the identical CDR3. This chain connects TRBV5-1 to TRBJ2-7; 9 bases agree with TRBD1. CDR1 and CDR2 from the germline V gene are SGHRS and YFSETQ. The CDR3 sequence is 14 residues long. CDR3 nucleotides: TGCGCTAGCACCTCCGGGACAGGGAACTACGAGCAGTACTTC. It encodes CASTSGTGNYEQYF.

This chain connects TRBV4-1 to TRBJ1-2; TRBD1 matches 10 bases. With 0 bases clipped from V and 7 bases from J, the junction kept 5 bases outside the gene matches. Germline V gene data show CDR1 as MGHRA and CDR2 as YSYEKL. CDR3 length equals 15 residues. CDR3 amino acids: CASSQEPGQGPGYTF. The CDR3 DNA sequence: TGCGCCAGCAGCCAAGAGCCGGGACAGGGGCCTGGCTACACCTTC.

V is TRBV30 and J is TRBJ1-2; D possibly corresponds to TRBD1 (6 bases). Germline CDR1 GTSNPN, CDR2 SVGIG (reference sequence). Trimming left V 0 bases short and J 3 bases short, with 11 bases between. The CDR3 is 14 amino acids. Written as DNA, the CDR3 is TGTGCCTGGAGTGTCCAGGGGATAGACTATGGCTACACCTTC. Protein sequence: CAWSVQGIDYGYTF.

V gene TRBV6-4 combines with J gene TRBJ1-1, with TRBD1 as a possible D gene (5 bases). Trimming left V 3 bases short and J 3 bases short, with 8 bases between. Germline values: CDR1 MRHNA, CDR2 SNTAGT. This CDR3 is built from 13 residues. CDR3 coding DNA: TGTGCCAGCAGTGAACAAGGGGACACTGAAGCTTTCTTT. Protein product: CASSEQGDTEAFF.

V is TRBV6-6 and J is TRBJ1-5; D is perhaps TRBD1 (5 bases). Germline loops: CDR1 MNHNY, CDR2 SVGAGI (reference sequence). V was pared by 8 bases and J by 4 bases, with 15 bases between. The CDR3 length is 14 residues. CDR3 in DNA: TGTGCCAGCGAGGAAGGACAACTGAATCAGCCCCAGCATTTT. This gives the protein CASEEGQLNQPQHF.

The chain is built from TRBV27 and TRBJ2-7, with 7 bases aligning to TRBD1. After removal of 5 bases from V and 3 bases from J, the junction contained 10 bases not matched to a gene. The CDR3 contains 15 residues. CDR1 is MNHEY and CDR2 is SMNVEV in the germline V gene (reference sequence). CDR3: CASSPRDRGYYEQYF. The CDR3 DNA sequence: TGTGCCAGCAGTCCGAGGGACAGAGGGTACTACGAGCAGTACTTC.

This CDR3 is CASNPGLHNEQFF. The CDR3 bases are TGTGCCAGCAACCCGGGACTCCACAATGAGCAGTTCTTC. The chain has TRBV19 and TRBJ2-1; the D gene is possibly TRBD2 (6 bases). CDR3 length: 13 residues. The V gene's germline CDR1 is LNHDA and CDR2 SQIVND (reference sequence). The germline V and J ends were trimmed by 9 bases and 5 bases, with 14 bases remaining between them.

The genes are TRBV18 and TRBJ1-1; 7 bases line up with TRBD1. This CDR3 spans 14 amino acids. The germline V gene has CDR1 KGHSH and CDR2 LQKENI. V lost 3 bases, J lost 0 bases, and 1 base stayed unmatched. The CDR3 loop is CASSPDRMNTEAFF. Written as DNA, the CDR3 is TGTGCCAGCTCACCGGACAGGATGAACACTGAAGCTTTCTTT. Variable domain in full (rest from reference TRBV18 and TRBJ1-1): NAGVMQNPRHLVRRRGQEARLRCSPMKGHSHVYWYRQLPEEGLKFMVYLQKENIIDESGMPKERFSAEFPKEGPSILRIQQVVRGDSAAYFCASSPDRMNTEAFFGQGTRLTVV.

Worth noting for this clone: The junction differs from germline at one of its ends, possibly a read error. V gene TRBV9 combines with J gene TRBJ1-5; 9 nucleotides line up with TRBD1. Germline CDR1 is SGDLS and CDR2 is YYNGEE. This CDR3 has 14 amino acids. The CDR3: CASRRDREDQPRHF. The CDR3 nucleotides read TGTGCCAGCAGAAGGGACAGGGAGGATCAGCCCCGGCATTTT. Full variable domain (outside the CDR3, taken from reference TRBV9 and TRBJ1-5): DSGVTQTPKHLITATGQRVTLRCSPRSGDLSVYWYQQSLDQGLQFLIQYYNGEERAKGNILERFSAQQFPDLHSELNLSSLELGDSALYFCASRRDREDQPRHFGDGTRLSIL.

The V gene is TRBV4-1, the J gene TRBJ2-7; 7 nucleotides align to TRBD2. J lost 5 bases, V lost 0 bases, and 10 bases had no gene match. Per the germline V gene, CDR1 is MGHRA and CDR2 is YSYEKL. The CDR3 runs 16 residues. CDR3 protein: CASSQDPGGSYNEQYF. The CDR3 bases are TGCGCCAGCAGCCAAGATCCGGGCGGGAGCTACAACGAGCAGTACTTC.

The chain carries TRBV6-1 and TRBJ2-3; D might be TRBD1 (5 bases). V was shortened by 1 base and J by 8 bases, with 16 bases between the two germline ends. This CDR3 spans 15 amino acids. CDR1 and CDR2 (germline): MNHNS, SASEGT. The CDR3 sequence is CASSEGPPTVGTQYF. CDR3 DNA: TGTGCCAGCAGTGAAGGACCCCCGACAGTAGGTACGCAGTATTTT.

This chain links TRBV28 with TRBJ2-2, with a tentative D call TRBD2 (6 bases). This CDR3 comprises 13 residues. V lost 6 bases and J 7 bases, leaving 12 bases between the germline ends. CDR1 MDHEN and CDR2 SYDVKM come from the germline V gene. The CDR3: CASSPTSLGELFF. For the CDR3, the DNA is TGTGCCAGCAGCCCAACTAGCCTCGGGGAGCTGTTTTTT.

The chain combines TRBV19 with TRBJ1-5; TRBD1 aligns across 11 bases. V was clipped by 5 bases and J by 6 bases; unmatched bases: 6. The germline V gene has CDR1 LNHDA and CDR2 SQIVND (reference sequence). The CDR3 spans 15 residues. The CDR3: CASSWTGGEIQPQHF. The CDR3 DNA reads as TGTGCCAGTAGTTGGACAGGGGGCGAAATTCAGCCCCAGCATTTT.

The V gene is TRBV2, the J gene TRBJ1-6, with D possibly being TRBD1 (6 bases). V gave up 3 bases and J gave up 2 bases, with 8 bases separating them. CDR1 and CDR2 (germline): SNHLY, FYNNEI. CDR3 length: 15 residues. The DNA for the CDR3 is TGTGCCAGCAGTGAGGGGGACACCTATAATTCACCCCTCCACTTT. This translates into CASSEGDTYNSPLHF.

This sequence joins TRBV2 and TRBJ1-3; a possible D gene is TRBD1 (5 bases). Per the germline V gene, CDR1 is SNHLY and CDR2 is FYNNEI. The CDR3 totals 15 residues. V lost 6 bases to trimming and J lost 5 bases, with 17 bases between them. The CDR3 DNA sequence: TGTGCCAGCAGGACAGAGAACCTCGCGAGAAACACCATATATTTT. This encodes CASRTENLARNTIYF.

The chain uses TRBV28 and TRBJ2-7, with D perhaps matching TRBD2 (6 bases). The CDR3 sequence is 15 residues long. Trimming removed 5 bases at V and 3 bases at J, with 17 bases between. Germline CDR1 MDHEN, CDR2 SYDVKM. CDR3 sequence reads: CASSPPGGSVYEQYF. CDR3 DNA: TGTGCCAGCAGTCCCCCCGGAGGGTCCGTCTACGAGCAGTACTTC.

The genes are TRBV29-1 and TRBJ1-4; TRBD1 aligns across 7 bases. V shed 6 bases and J 8 bases; nucleotides not matched to a gene: 9. The CDR3 sequence is 13 residues long. CDR1 is SQVTM and CDR2 is ANQGSEA in the germline V gene. CDR3 loop: CSVDRVGGEKLFF. The CDR3 bases are TGCAGCGTCGACAGGGTCGGGGGAGAAAAACTGTTTTTT. Looking up the rest from reference TRBV29-1 and TRBJ1-4 gives the full variable domain: SAVISQKPSRDICQRGTSLTIQCQVDSQVTMMFWYRQQPGQSLTLIATANQGSEATYESGFVIDKFPISRPNLTFSTLTVSNMSPEDSSIYLCSVDRVGGEKLFFGSGTQLSVL.

This chain connects TRBV7-3 to TRBJ2-1; TRBD1 agrees at 7 bases. This CDR3 region has 13 residues. V lost 4 bases, J lost 10 bases, and 7 bases stayed unmatched. From germline, CDR1 is SGHTA and CDR2 FQGTGA. The CDR3 region is CASSSTGIGEQFF. The CDR3 nucleotides read TGTGCCAGCAGCTCGACAGGGATAGGGGAGCAGTTCTTC. The whole variable domain, remainder taken from reference TRBV7-3 and TRBJ2-1, is GAGVSQTPSNKVTEKGKYVELRCDPISGHTALYWYRQSLGQGPEFLIYFQGTGAADDSGLPNDRFFAVRPEGSVSTLKIQRTERGDSAVYLCASSSTGIGEQFFGPGTRLTVL.

In this sample, this clone turned up once. J is TRBJ2-5 and V is TRBV7-3; 11 bases match TRBD2. The V gene's germline CDR1 is SGHTA and CDR2 FQGTGA. The CDR3 contains 15 residues. With 5 bases clipped from V and 4 bases from J, the junction kept 6 bases outside the gene matches. CDR3 amino acids: CASSPTSGSGETQYF. As DNA, the CDR3 is TGTGCCAGCAGCCCCACTAGCGGGAGTGGAGAGACCCAGTACTTC. The whole variable domain, remainder taken from reference TRBV7-3 and TRBJ2-5, is GAGVSQTPSNKVTEKGKYVELRCDPISGHTALYWYRQSLGQGPEFLIYFQGTGAADDSGLPNDRFFAVRPEGSVSTLKIQRTERGDSAVYLCASSPTSGSGETQYFGPGTRLLVL.

The chain is built from TRBV6-6 and TRBJ1-1; tentatively, D is TRBD1 (5 bases). V gave up 2 bases and J gave up 2 bases, with 9 bases separating them. CDR1 is MNHNY and CDR2 is SVGAGI in the germline V gene (reference sequence). The CDR3 length is 14 residues. CDR3 in amino acids: CASSYQGKNTEAFF. CDR3 DNA: TGTGCCAGCAGTTACCAGGGAAAAAACACTGAAGCTTTCTTT.

The J gene is TRBJ2-1, the V gene TRBV2, with no clear D. Germline values: CDR1 SNHLY, CDR2 FYNNEI. This CDR3 region has 11 residues. Trimming cost V 6 bases and J 5 bases, with 5 bases left between them. The CDR3 DNA follows: TGTGCCAGCAGACTGAACAATGAGCAGTTCTTC. Its protein product is CASRLNNEQFF.

The chain joins TRBV27 to TRBJ2-1; a weak D match, TRBD1 (6 bases). V lost 7 bases, J lost 7 bases, and 17 bases lay in between. This CDR3 has 14 amino acids. Looked up from germline, CDR1 is MNHEY and CDR2 is SMNVEV (reference sequence). CDR3 in amino acids: CASKFNRDSNEQFF. Here the CDR3 DNA reads TGTGCCAGCAAATTTAACAGGGATTCAAATGAGCAGTTCTTC.